This entry concerns a single T cell receptor beta chain. Its antigen is unknown. The data stem from a study of beta chain features in type 1 diabetes. Overall study findings and caveats: Moderate but significant shortening of TCRB CDR3s was recorded in all four CD4+ subsets from Type 1 diabetes patients. Fewer junction insertions and more nucleotide deletions appeared in type 1 diabetes patients.

Expressed TCRB transcripts got sequenced, as all isolated RNA was reverse transcribed. Profiled with immunoSEQ multiplex PCR; TCRdb holds only in-frame clones, not every one. The repertoire holds 350,000 or so clones, with about 20% as singletons. Sequencing was performed on naive CD4+ T cells from blood. This receptor was identified in a woman under 30 in good health.

CDR3 in DNA: TGCGCCAGCAGCTTGGAGGGACAGAGTTACTACGAGCAGTACTTC. Residues: CASSLEGQSYYEQYF. The chain has TRBV5-1 and TRBJ2-7; 7 nucleotides align to TRBD1. This CDR3 has 15 amino acids. Trimming at V came to 0 bases and at J to 3 bases, leaving 6 bases not matched to a gene. The V gene's germline CDR1 is SGHRS and CDR2 YFSETQ.